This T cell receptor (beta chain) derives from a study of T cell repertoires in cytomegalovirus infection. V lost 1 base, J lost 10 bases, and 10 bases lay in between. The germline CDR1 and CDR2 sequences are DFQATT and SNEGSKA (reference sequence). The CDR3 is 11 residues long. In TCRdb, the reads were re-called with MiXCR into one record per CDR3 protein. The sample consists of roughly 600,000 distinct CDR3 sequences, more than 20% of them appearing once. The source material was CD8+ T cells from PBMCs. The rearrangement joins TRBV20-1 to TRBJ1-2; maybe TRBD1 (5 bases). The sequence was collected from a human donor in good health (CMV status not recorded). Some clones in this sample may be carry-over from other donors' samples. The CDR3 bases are TGCAGTGCTAGAGGGACGGGGGACTACACCTTC. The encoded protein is CSARGTGDYTF.